This record concerns one T cell receptor (beta chain) sequence. This clone's antigen is unknown. No much larger clone is present one base from it, and per-base qualities are unavailable. Including cysteine and phenylalanine, the CDR3 has 16 amino acids. Just the 48-base CDR3 DNA is kept, in frame starting at base 1. Cut back by 6 bases and 0 bases, the V and J ends lie 17 bases apart. As encoded in the germline V gene (reference sequence), CDR1 is LNHDA while CDR2 is SQIVND. The data stem from a study of cytomegalovirus exposure and HLA in healthy donors (dated by TCRdb to 2016 to 2017). About the full investigation: According to an earlier analysis of 587 of the donors, about 179 million T cells yielded 100 million or so unique TCR beta sequences and approximately 280 Gb of sequence data. About 330 gigabases of sequencing data and around 85 million unique TCR sequences made up an early release that covered some 640 HLA-typed donors. Among the roughly 390 genotyped donors, under 90% belonged to the genetic ancestry cluster associated with self-reported Caucasian donors. The study aimed to test whether signatures of past pathogen exposure could be identified by cataloging public T cell receptors. Using immunosequencing, the study profiled T cell repertoires from 666 subjects and related those repertoires to cytomegalovirus serostatus. Along with the approximately 670-subject first cohort, a separate validation cohort of around 120 different subjects was used. High-throughput TCR immunosequencing, statistical association of individual TCRs with disease status, and machine learning were combined to predict cytomegalovirus infection status. In a later analysis, previously published TCR beta repertoires from 670 or so donors were re-analyzed and high-resolution HLA genotyping was added so that TCR occurrence patterns could be studied. In the later analysis, no new phenotypic data were used to find candidate immune exposures; instead, reliance was placed on TCR beta sequences and their occurrence across donors. In an earlier analysis of a few hundred of the donors, high-throughput TCR beta sequencing was used to judge whether each TCR beta V gene segment behaved as functional or pseudogenic. Donor age, sex, ethnicity and CMV serostatus were compiled alongside the repertoire data. A later genetic analysis took genome-wide SNP genotypes for about three fifths of the 666 donors and used that subset as a discovery cohort. All discovery cohort repertoires had been generated on a single sequencing platform. HLA typing included class I and class II loci at four-digit resolution. Typing coverage differed by locus: A, B, C, DRB1 and DQB1 were typed in about 620-630 donors, DQA1 in approximately 520, DPA1 in 600 to 610, and DPB1 in 472. Roughly five DR-DQ haplotypes were treated as single units for association and clustering because of strong linkage in the cohort. On average, roughly 250,000 unique TCR beta nucleotide sequences were sequenced per donor among about 400 genotyped donors of the cohort, with roughly 18% of those sequences being non-productive.

The cohort consisted of 650 to 850 healthy bone marrow donors. At the time of sampling, every cohort member was nominally healthy, though immune exposures that went unrecorded were likely present. The donor was CMV seropositive and belonged to the group of around 300 seropositive cohort members. Each donor provided a peripheral blood sample, and peripheral blood mononuclear cells were used for TCR beta sequencing. The Qiagen DNeasy Blood Extraction Kit was used to extract genomic DNA from the blood cell samples. Overall study results and their limits: The classifier was reported to diagnose cytomegalovirus status with high specificity and sensitivity in both the original and validation cohorts. A later genetic analysis reported fewer N-insertions in productive TCRs among donors in an Asian-associated ancestry cluster than the roughly 620-donor mean. Because HLA typing was missing for some donors at each locus, association tests included only the typed subset. It was suggested by the authors that the approach could potentially be generalized to other disease states and immunological phenotypes. This cohort had only TCR beta chains sequenced, and the lack of alpha or paired-chain data limited which features could be detected. According to a later analysis, most CMV-associated TCR beta chains appeared to be HLA-restricted, and the HLA associations seemed to be driven largely by CMV exposure. Because counts were too low, roughly 18 rarely observed V segments, including chromosome 9 orphons, were left out of the earlier analysis of approximately 580 of the donors. A later analysis reported that several top co-occurrence clusters appeared linked to parvovirus B19, influenza, CMV and Epstein-Barr virus. Broadly in line with IMGT annotations, most TCR beta V segments showed up in productive rearrangements about 87% or about 30% of the time in an earlier analysis of several hundred of the donors. A later genetic analysis associated a missense DCLRE1C variant with V-gene and J-gene trimming of TCR beta chains, and an independent cohort replicated the association. In a later analysis, HLA-associated TCR beta chains showed more clonal expansion and lower generation probabilities than non-associated chains that were equally common. A later analysis associated 16,951 TCR beta sequences with specific HLA alleles at a false discovery rate of 0.05. Across donors, most TCR sequences were observed very rarely, whereas some public TCRs were present in many individuals. Presence/absence analyses assumed roughly uniform sequencing depth across donors, an assumption that may not hold. When HLA alleles, especially DR and DQ, strongly co-occurred, attributing TCR associations to individual alleles was difficult. A few of the identified cytomegalovirus-associated TCR beta chains were confirmed in vitro to be specific for cytomegalovirus antigens. Correlated functional status among segregating V segments might reflect linkage disequilibrium, but an unknown experimental factor could not be ruled out. The study gave a list of 150 to 200 TCR beta chains associated with cytomegalovirus. In a later analysis, TCR association rates were found to vary across HLA loci, with the most associated TCRs seen for DRB1 alleles and the fewest for HLA-C alleles. The only immune exposure information available for the cohort was CMV serostatus. A further reported finding was that TCR beta sequences accurately predicted the HLA-A and HLA-B alleles for most subjects in the first cohort. Some IMGT-functional V segments, including TRBV6-2 and TRBV6-3, could not be distinguished by the 87-base-pair reads and were therefore excluded. The sequencing pipeline was judged likely to have produced a cluster of highly shared sequence variants as a technical artifact.

The protocol used for the library was the immunoSEQ multiplex PCR assay. A mixture of 60 forward primers for TCR Vbeta segments and 13 reverse primers for TCR Jbeta segments was used in the multiplex PCR. The CDR3 region of rearranged TCR beta genes was amplified from genomic DNA by a multiplex PCR assay. The Illumina HiSeq System was used to sequence the amplified TCR beta libraries as 87-base-pair reads. In the authors' own workflow: Across the 500 to 750 repertoires, a later analysis counted approximately 75 million unique TCR beta chains, 9 million to 14 million of which were shared by at least two donors. Raw reads were error-corrected and collapsed into unique sequences by a nearest-neighbor algorithm in which closely related sequences were merged to remove PCR and sequencing errors. V, D and J gene segments were assigned by aligning CDR3 sequences to IMGT reference sequences. Each retained sequence needed at least a six-nucleotide match to both a V gene segment and a J gene segment. A rearrangement counted as productive if the CDR3 had no stop codons and remained in frame with V and J, and every other rearrangement counted as non-productive. Following IMGT convention, CDR3 was defined as the stretch from the second conserved V-encoded cysteine up to the conserved J-encoded phenylalanine. The earlier analysis of about 610 of the donors excluded sequences that lacked an unambiguous match to a single V gene segment. In an earlier analysis of a few hundred of the donors, V segments were called functional above 56.7% productive rearrangements and were called segregating when the between-donor standard deviation exceeded 5%. A statistical classification framework was developed to diagnose cytomegalovirus status using the catalog of TCR beta chain sequences. A later analysis assigned V and J genes by comparing TCR nucleotide sequences with IMGT/GENE-DB human TR gene sequences. Using the TCRdist pipeline, a later analysis assigned CDR3 sequences along with most-parsimonious VDJ recombination scenarios. In a later analysis, every TCR beta chain was defined by the combination of its CDR3 amino acid sequence and its V-gene family, and reads without a unique V-gene family were dropped. A later analysis removed 592 highly shared, low-generation-probability nucleotide sequences to deal with suspected cross-contamination and a sequencing artifact. In a later analysis, a clonal expansion index was calculated for each public chain from normalized within-repertoire ranks of inferred template counts. A later analysis computed generation probabilities with a VDJ recombination model fitted to out-of-frame rearrangements, and checked the results against IGoR. A later analysis scored TCR-TCR, TCR-HLA and TCR-CMV co-occurrence with hypergeometric tests, applying a repertoire-size bias correction to TCR pairs. In a later analysis, false discovery rates were estimated by permuting HLA or CMV assignments 20 times. In a later analysis, co-occurring TCRs were grouped with DBSCAN, and TCRdist sequence similarity was added when clustering was performed within HLA-allele-positive subsets. For co-occurrence clustering, repertoires with fewer than 30,000 or more than 120,000 public chains were excluded, along with five repertoires with anomalous nucleotide sharing. As stored in TCRdb, this immuneACCESS dataset retains in-frame rearrangements with V and J assigned. A fraction of the clones does not appear; measured against another copy, unresolved V genes explain less than half of the discrepancy, and the remainder lacks a known reason. V, J and clone size reflect that table, while D and trimming were determined from the DNA. Counted in this sample were around 160,000 clones; more than 65% of them appeared once. Of the sample, approximately 4.4% falls within the top ten clones.

The chain is encoded by TRBV19 joined to TRBJ1-1; the D segment could be TRBD1, given 6 matching bases. Sequenced input: PBMCs. The TCR was taken from a man between 18 and 35 years old in good health and CMV-seropositive. The encoded CDR3 is CASSDSQGKLNTEAFF. The nucleotides are TGTGCCAGTAGCGACTCACAGGGAAAATTGAACACTGAAGCTTTCTTT.